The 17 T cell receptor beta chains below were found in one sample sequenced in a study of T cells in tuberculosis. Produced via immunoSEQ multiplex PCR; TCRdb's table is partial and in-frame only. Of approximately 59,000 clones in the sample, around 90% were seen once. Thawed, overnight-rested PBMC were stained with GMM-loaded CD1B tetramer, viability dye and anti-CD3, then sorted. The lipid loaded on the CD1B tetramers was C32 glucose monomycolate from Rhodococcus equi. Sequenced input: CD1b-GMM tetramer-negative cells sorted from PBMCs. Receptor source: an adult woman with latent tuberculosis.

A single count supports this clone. The DNA of the CDR3 is TGCGCCAGCAGCCAAGATAGAACAGGGAGCTATGGCTACACCTTC. Translating gives CASSQDRTGSYGYTF. The chain has TRBV4-3 and TRBJ1-2; TRBD1 might be the D (6 bases). The V gene lost 0 bases and the J gene lost 4 bases, with 12 bases spanning the gap. Germline V lookup: CDR1 LGHNA, CDR2 YSLEER. The CDR3 runs to 15 residues.

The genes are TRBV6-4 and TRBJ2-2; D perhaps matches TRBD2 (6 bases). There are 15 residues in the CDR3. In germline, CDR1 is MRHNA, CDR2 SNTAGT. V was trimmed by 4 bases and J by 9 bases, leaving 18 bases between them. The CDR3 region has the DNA TGTGCCAGCAGTGTAGTATCCGGGAGCCCCCGGGAGCTGTTTTTT. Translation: CASSVVSGSPRELFF.

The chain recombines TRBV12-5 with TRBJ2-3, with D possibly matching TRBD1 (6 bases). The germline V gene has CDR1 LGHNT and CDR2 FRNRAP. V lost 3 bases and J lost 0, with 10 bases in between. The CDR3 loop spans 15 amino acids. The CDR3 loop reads CASGFGQTSTDTQYF. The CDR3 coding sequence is TGTGCTAGTGGTTTTGGACAGACTAGCACAGATACGCAGTATTTT. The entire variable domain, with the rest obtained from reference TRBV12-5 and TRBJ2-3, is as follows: DARVTQTPRHKVTEMGQEVTMRCQPILGHNTVFWYRQTMMQGLELLAYFRNRAPLDDSGMPKDRFSAEMPDATLATLKIQPSEPRDSAVYFCASGFGQTSTDTQYFGPGTRLTVL.

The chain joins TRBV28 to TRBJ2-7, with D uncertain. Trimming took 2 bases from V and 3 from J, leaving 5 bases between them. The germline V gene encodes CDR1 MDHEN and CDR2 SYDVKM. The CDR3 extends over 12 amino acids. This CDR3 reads CASSLNGYEQYF. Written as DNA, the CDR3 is TGTGCCAGCAGTTTAAACGGCTACGAGCAGTACTTC.

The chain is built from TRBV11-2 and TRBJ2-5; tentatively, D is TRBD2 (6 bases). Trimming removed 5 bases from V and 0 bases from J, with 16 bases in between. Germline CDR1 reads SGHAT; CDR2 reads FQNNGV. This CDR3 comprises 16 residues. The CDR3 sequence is CASSRYAGPYQETQYF. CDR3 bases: TGTGCCAGCAGCCGATACGCGGGGCCGTACCAAGAGACCCAGTACTTC.

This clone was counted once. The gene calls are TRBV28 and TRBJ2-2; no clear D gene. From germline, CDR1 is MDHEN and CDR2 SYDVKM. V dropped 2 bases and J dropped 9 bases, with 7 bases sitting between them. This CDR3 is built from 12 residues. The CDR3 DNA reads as TGTGCCAGCAGTTTAAGAGTCCGGGAGCTGTTTTTT. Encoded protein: CASSLRVRELFF.

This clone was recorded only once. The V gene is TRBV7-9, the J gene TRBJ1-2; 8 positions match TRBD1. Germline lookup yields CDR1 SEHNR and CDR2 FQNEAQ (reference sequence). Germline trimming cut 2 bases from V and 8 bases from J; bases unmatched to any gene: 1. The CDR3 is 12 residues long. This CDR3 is CASSLSGGGYTF. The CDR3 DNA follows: TGTGCCAGCAGCTTATCAGGGGGCGGCTACACCTTC. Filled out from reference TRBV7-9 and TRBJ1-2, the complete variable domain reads DTGVSQNPRHKITKRGQNVTFRCDPISEHNRLYWYRQTLGQGPEFLTYFQNEAQLEKSRLLSDRFSAERPKGSFSTLEIQRTEQGDSAMYLCASSLSGGGYTFGSGTRLTVV.

The CDR3 is CASSPVGHEQFF. The CDR3 DNA sequence: TGTGCCAGCAGCCCCGTTGGGCATGAGCAGTTCTTC. The chain has TRBV11-2 and TRBJ2-1, with D unclear. Per the germline V gene, CDR1 is SGHAT and CDR2 is FQNNGV. The CDR3 runs to 12 residues. Between the trimmed V and J ends, which lost 5 bases and 8 bases, there was a span of 10 bases. The variable domain in full, completed from reference TRBV11-2 and TRBJ2-1, reads EAGVAQSPRYKIIEKRQSVAFWCNPISGHATLYWYQQILGQGPKLLIQFQNNGVVDDSQLPKDRFSAERLKGVDSTLKIQPAKLEDSAVYLCASSPVGHEQFFGPGTRLTVL.

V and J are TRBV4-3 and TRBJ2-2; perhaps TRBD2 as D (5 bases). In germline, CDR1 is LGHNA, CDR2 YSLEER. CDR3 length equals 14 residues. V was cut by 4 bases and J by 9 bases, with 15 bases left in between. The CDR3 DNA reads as TGCGCCAGCAGCCCAATAACGGGAAGCCGGGAGCTGTTTTTT. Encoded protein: CASSPITGSRELFF.

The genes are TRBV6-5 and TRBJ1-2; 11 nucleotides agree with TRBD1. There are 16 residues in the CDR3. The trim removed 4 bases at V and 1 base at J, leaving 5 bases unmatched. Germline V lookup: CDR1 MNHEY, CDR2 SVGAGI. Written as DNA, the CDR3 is TGTGCCAGCAGTTGGATGGGACAGGGGGTTAACTATGGCTACACCTTC. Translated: CASSWMGQGVNYGYTF.

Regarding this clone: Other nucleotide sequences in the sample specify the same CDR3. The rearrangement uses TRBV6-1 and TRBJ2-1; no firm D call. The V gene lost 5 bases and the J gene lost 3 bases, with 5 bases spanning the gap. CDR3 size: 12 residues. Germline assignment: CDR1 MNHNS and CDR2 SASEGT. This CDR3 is CASSPSYNEQFF. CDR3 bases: TGTGCCAGCAGTCCCAGCTACAATGAGCAGTTCTTC.

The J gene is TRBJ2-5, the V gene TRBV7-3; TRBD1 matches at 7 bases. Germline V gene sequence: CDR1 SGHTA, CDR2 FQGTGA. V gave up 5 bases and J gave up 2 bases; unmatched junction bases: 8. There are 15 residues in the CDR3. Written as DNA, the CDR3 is TGTGCCAGCAGCCCAGGGGGATCACGGCAAGAGACCCAGTACTTC. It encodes CASSPGGSRQETQYF.

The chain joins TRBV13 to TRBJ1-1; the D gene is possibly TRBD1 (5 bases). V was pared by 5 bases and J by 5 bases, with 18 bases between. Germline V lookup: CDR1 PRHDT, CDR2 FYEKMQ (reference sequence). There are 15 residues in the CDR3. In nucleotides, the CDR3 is TGTGCCAGCAGCCTCCCTACGGGGGTTTGGACTGAAGCTTTCTTT. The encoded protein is CASSLPTGVWTEAFF. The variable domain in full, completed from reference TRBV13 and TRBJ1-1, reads AAGVIQSPRHLIKEKRETATLKCYPIPRHDTVYWYQQGPGQDPQFLISFYEKMQSDKGSIPDRFSAQQFSDYHSELNMSSLELGDSALYFCASSLPTGVWTEAFFGQGTRLTVV.

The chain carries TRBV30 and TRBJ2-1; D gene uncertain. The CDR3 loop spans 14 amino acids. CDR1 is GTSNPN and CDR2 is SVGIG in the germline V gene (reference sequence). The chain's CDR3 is CAFEANISYNEQFF. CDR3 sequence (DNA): TGTGCATTTGAGGCTAACATCTCCTACAATGAGCAGTTCTTC.

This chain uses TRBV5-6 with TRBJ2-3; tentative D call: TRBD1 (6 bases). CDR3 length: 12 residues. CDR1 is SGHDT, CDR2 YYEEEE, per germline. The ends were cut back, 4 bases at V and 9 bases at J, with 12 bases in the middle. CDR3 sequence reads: CASSTRGGTQYF. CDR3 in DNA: TGTGCCAGCAGCACCCGAGGGGGAACGCAGTATTTT. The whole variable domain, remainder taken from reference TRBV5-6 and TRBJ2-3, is DAGVTQSPTHLIKTRGQQVTLRCSPKSGHDTVSWYQQALGQGPQFIFQYYEEEERQRGNFPDRFSGHQFPNYSSELNVNALLLGDSALYLCASSTRGGTQYFGPGTRLTVL.

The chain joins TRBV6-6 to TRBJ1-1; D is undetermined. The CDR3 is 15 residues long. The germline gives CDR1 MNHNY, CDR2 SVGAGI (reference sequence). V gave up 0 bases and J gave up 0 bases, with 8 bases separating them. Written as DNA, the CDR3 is TGTGCCAGCAGTTACTCGGCGGGAATGAACACTGAAGCTTTCTTT. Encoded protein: CASSYSAGMNTEAFF.

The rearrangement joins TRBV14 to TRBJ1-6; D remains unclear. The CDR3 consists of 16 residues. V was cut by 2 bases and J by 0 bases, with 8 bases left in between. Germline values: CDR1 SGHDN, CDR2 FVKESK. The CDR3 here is CASSQRSSSYNSPLHF. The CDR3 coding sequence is TGTGCCAGCAGCCAACGGTCTAGCTCCTATAATTCACCCCTCCACTTT.